This TCR beta chain was observed in a study of T cell responses to AZD1222 COVID-19 vaccine. Broader study findings: Targeting of unmutated variant regions was reportedly seen in nearly half of spike-specific TCRs. Distributed over spike, vaccine-associated CD4 TCRs predominated at 160-218 and 743-854. Clonal diversity may have been underestimated, and the donors were mostly white British, with more females than males. Increased Spike-specific TCR breadth and depth were observed after two AZD1222 doses.

Regarding this clone: Its antigen is not known.

The CDR3 is 18 amino acids. V was pared by 3 bases and J by 1 base, with 13 bases of the junction left unmatched. CDR1 LGHDT and CDR2 YNNKEL come from the germline V gene (reference sequence). Measured with immunoSEQ multiplex PCR; TCRdb has only the in-frame clones, and not every one. The sample includes approximately 150,000 clones, approximately 92% seen only once; the top ten take around 2.6%. The clonotype originates from an adult in good health. J is TRBJ2-3 and V is TRBV3-1 (or the pseudogene TRBV3-2); 7 bases are a match to TRBD2. The source was peripheral blood, collected on day 0 of AZD1222 vaccination. The CDR3 loop is CASSHPRDPLAGTDTQYF. CDR3 DNA sequence: TGTGCCAGCAGCCACCCCCGGGACCCTCTAGCGGGCACAGATACGCAGTATTTT.